This T cell receptor beta chain originates from a study of T cells in Graves' hyperthyroidism and ophthalmopathy. Researchers amplified the TCR beta CDR3 regions from RNA transcripts. The HTBI primer set served for first-round RT-PCR of the TCR CDR3. Each CDR3 protein is one row after TCRdb ran MiXCR on the multiplex PCR reads. Of about 540,000 distinct CDR3 sequences detected, more than 45% appear once; the ten largest clones hold roughly 8.2%. Findings and limits, study-wide: Through a model of 13 V-J features, ophthalmopathy was separated from stable hyperthyroidism. In validation, the model predicted ophthalmopathy. These predictions came a median around 5.9 months before onset.

The CDR3 contains 15 residues. Germline lookup yields CDR1 SQVTM and CDR2 ANQGSEA. Trimming removed 2 bases at V and 0 bases at J, with 13 bases between. Graves' hyperthyroidism was deemed stable absent ophthalmopathy progression within 18 months. Uncontrolled infection, other autoimmune disease, pregnancy or lactation disqualified patients from enrolment. With regard to this clonotype: Its antigen is not known.

The gene calls are TRBV29-1 and TRBJ2-5, with D uncertain. This receptor was taken from a woman aged 18-30 years with Graves' hyperthyroidism. Sequenced material: peripheral blood or thyroid tissue (not recorded which). The CDR3 spells CSVERFGSNQETQYF. CDR3 DNA: TGCAGCGTTGAAAGGTTCGGCAGTAACCAAGAGACCCAGTACTTC.